The clone carrying this TCR beta chain showed up just a few times. Molecular barcoding with unique molecular identifiers was used for the TCRbeta library. TCRdb independently ran MiXCR on the PCR reads; one entry per CDR3 protein. The table lists approximately 220,000 distinct CDR3 sequences, about 15% of them singletons. This entry belongs to a study of T-cell reconstitution after alpha-beta-depleted transplantation in children. The length of the CDR3 is 12 residues. The germline V gene encodes CDR1 SGHTA and CDR2 FQGNSA. Trimming removed 2 bases from V and 5 bases from J, with 7 bases in between. V is TRBV7-2 and J is TRBJ2-7; D is ambiguous. The TCR originated in a male patient between 2 and 10 years old who had a stem cell transplant for acute lymphoblastic leukemia, so the T cells may come from the graft donor. Here the sequenced sample was PBMCs, mostly from graft donor cells, taken 360 days after TCRalphabeta/CD19-depleted stem cell transplant. Here the CDR3 reads CASSLSPHEQYF. CDR3 DNA: TGTGCCAGCAGCTTATCCCCCCACGAGCAGTACTTC.